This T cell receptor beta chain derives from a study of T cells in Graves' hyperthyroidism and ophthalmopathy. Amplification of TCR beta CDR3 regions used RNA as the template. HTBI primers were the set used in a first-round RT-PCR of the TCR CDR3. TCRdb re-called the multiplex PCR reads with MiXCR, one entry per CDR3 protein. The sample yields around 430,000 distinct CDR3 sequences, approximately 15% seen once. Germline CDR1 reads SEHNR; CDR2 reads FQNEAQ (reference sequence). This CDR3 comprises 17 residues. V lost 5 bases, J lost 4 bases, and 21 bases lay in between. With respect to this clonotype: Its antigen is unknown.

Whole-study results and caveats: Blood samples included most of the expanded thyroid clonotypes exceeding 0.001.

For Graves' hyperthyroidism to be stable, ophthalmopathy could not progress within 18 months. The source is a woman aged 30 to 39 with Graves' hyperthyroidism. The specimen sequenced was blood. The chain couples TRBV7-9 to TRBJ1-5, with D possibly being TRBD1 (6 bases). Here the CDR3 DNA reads TGTGCCAGCAGCCCCCGGGCAGGGGAGAGGTATAATCAGCCCCAGCATTTT. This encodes CASSPRAGERYNQPQHF.